The next 10 T cell receptor beta chains were all read from a single sample in a study of radiotherapy plus CTLA-4 blockade in lung cancer. Sequenced by immunoSEQ multiplex PCR; TCRdb stores in-frame clones only, minus some. This table holds about 99,000 clones, almost 90% found once. Material: peripheral blood, obtained from a patient treated with radiotherapy plus ipilimumab. The receptors here all came from a human donor with non-small cell lung cancer that progressed on radiotherapy plus ipilimumab.

The genes are TRBV6-1 and TRBJ2-1; 7 nucleotides match TRBD2. The CDR3 has 15 residues. The junction had 7 bases not matched to a gene; V was cut back by 6 bases and J by 2 bases. The germline gives CDR1 MNHNS, CDR2 SASEGT. The CDR3 loop is CASSQGLEAYNEQFF. The CDR3 DNA sequence: TGTGCCAGCAGCCAAGGACTAGAGGCCTACAATGAGCAGTTCTTC.

The chain uses TRBV21-1 and TRBJ2-5; the table's D call, TRBD1, was not checked against the DNA. TRBV21-1 is an annotated pseudogene. The CDR3 is 15 residues long. The CDR3 DNA reads as TGTGCCAGCAGCGCCTCGGACAGGCGACAAGAGACCCAGTACTTC. Its translation: CASSASDRRQETQYF.

The chain carries TRBV10-3 and TRBJ1-5; the D is unclear. V was clipped by 5 bases and J by 3 bases, with 5 bases between them. CDR3 length: 12 amino acids. In germline, CDR1 is ENHRY, CDR2 SYGVKD. The CDR3 sequence is CAISQDNQPQHF. DNA of the CDR3: TGTGCCATCAGTCAGGACAATCAGCCCCAGCATTTT.

The V and J genes are TRBV15 and TRBJ2-7; D is unclear. There are 12 residues in the CDR3. Germline lookup yields CDR1 LNHNV and CDR2 YYDKDF (reference sequence). Trimming removed 0 bases at V and 3 bases at J, with 3 bases between. CDR3 nucleotide sequence: TGTGCCACCAGCAGAGATAACTACGAGCAGTACTTC. It specifies CATSRDNYEQYF. Combining the CDR3 with reference TRBV15 and TRBJ2-7 gives the whole variable domain DAMVIQNPRYQVTQFGKPVTLSCSQTLNHNVMYWYQQKSSQAPKLLFHYYDKDFNNEADTPDNFQSRRPNTSFCFLDIRSPGLGDTAMYLCATSRDNYEQYFGPGTRLTVT.

This chain uses TRBV5-4 with TRBJ2-7; D not resolved. CDR3 length equals 14 residues. The ends were cut back, 4 bases at V and 0 bases at J, with 11 bases in the middle. CDR1 and CDR2 (germline): SGHNT, YYREEE (reference sequence). The CDR3 here is CASSPPPPSYEQYF. The CDR3 DNA sequence: TGTGCCAGCAGCCCGCCCCCTCCCTCCTACGAGCAGTACTTC. The complete variable domain, with remaining parts taken from reference TRBV5-4 and TRBJ2-7, reads ETGVTQSPTHLIKTRGQQVTLRCSSQSGHNTVSWYQQALGQGPQFIFQYYREEENGRGNFPPRFSGLQFPNYSSELNVNALELDDSALYLCASSPPPPSYEQYFGPGTRLTVT.

V gene TRBV29-1 combines with J gene TRBJ2-1; tentatively, D is TRBD2 (5 bases). V lost 0 bases to trimming and J lost 1 base, with 10 bases between them. The CDR3 length is 15 residues. Germline V gene lookup returns CDR1 SQVTM and CDR2 ANQGSEA. CDR3 amino acids: CSVEEGRGSYNEQFF. The CDR3 nucleotides read TGCAGCGTTGAAGAAGGTCGAGGGTCCTACAATGAGCAGTTCTTC.

The V and J genes are TRBV6-5 and TRBJ1-2; D remains unclear. Looked up from germline, CDR1 is MNHEY and CDR2 is SVGAGI. V was shortened by 5 bases and J by 1 base, with 14 bases between the two germline ends. This CDR3 spans 15 amino acids. As DNA, the CDR3 is TGTGCCAGCAGTCGTCCTGGACGGATTAACTATGGCTACACCTTC. Residues: CASSRPGRINYGYTF.

This chain joins TRBV21-1 and TRBJ1-2; the table's D call, TRBD1, was not checked against the DNA. TRBV21-1 is reported as a pseudogene. This CDR3 is 16 amino acids long. CDR3: CASSKYGTGLRNGYTF. The CDR3 bases are TGTGCCAGCAGTAAATACGGGACAGGGCTGAGGAATGGCTACACCTTC.

The sample holds one count of this clone. This chain links TRBV5-1 with TRBJ2-7; D is possibly TRBD2 (6 bases). The CDR3 runs 16 residues. V lost 0 bases, J lost 4 bases, and 17 bases lay in between. CDR1 and CDR2 (germline): SGHRS, YFSETQ. CDR3 loop: CASSLAGTSGNYEQYF. The CDR3 nucleotides read TGCGCCAGCAGCTTGGCCGGGACTTCTGGCAATTACGAGCAGTACTTC.

This chain uses TRBV7-9 with TRBJ2-1; 7 bases line up with TRBD2. Germline loops: CDR1 SEHNR, CDR2 FQNEAQ (reference sequence). V lost 5 bases, J lost 8 bases, and 12 bases stayed unmatched. The CDR3 has 15 amino acids. CDR3 DNA sequence: TGTGCCAGCAGCCTTGGGACTAATCCGTTGGATGAGCAGTTCTTC. Protein sequence: CASSLGTNPLDEQFF.